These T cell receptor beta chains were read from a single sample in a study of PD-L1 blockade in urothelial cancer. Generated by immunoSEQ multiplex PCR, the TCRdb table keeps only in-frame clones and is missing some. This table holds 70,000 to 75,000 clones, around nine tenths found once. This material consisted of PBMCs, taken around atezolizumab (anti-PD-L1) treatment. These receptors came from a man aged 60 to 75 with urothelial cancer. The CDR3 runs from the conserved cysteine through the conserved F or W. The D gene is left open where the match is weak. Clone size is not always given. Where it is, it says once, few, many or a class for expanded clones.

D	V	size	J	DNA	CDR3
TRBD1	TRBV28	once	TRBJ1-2	TGTGCCAGCAGCCCTGAGGGACAGGGGGCTTTCTATGGCTACACCTTC	CASSPEGQGAFYGYTF
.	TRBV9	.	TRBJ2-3	TGTGCCAGCAGCGTAGACGGCGGGAGCACAGATACGCAGTATTTT	CASSVDGGSTDTQYF
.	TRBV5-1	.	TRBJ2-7	TGCGCCAGCAGCTTGGTTGGGGGCCCCTCAGGCGAGCAGTACTTC	CASSLVGGPSGEQYF
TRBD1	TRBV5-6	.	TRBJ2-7	TGTGCCAGCAGCCCAACAGGGGGCAGCGAGTACTTC	CASSPTGGSEYF
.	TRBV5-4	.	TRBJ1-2	TGTGCCAGCAGCCCGTCGGTCGGGGGGAACTATGGCTACACCTTC	CASSPSVGGNYGYTF
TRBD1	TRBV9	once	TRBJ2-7	TGTGCCAGCAGTGTGGGTCAGGGGGCGCAAGAGCAGTACTTC	CASSVGQGAQEQYF
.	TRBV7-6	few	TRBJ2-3	TGTGCCAGCAGCTTAGAGGCGGGCCACACAGATACGCAGTATTTT	CASSLEAGHTDTQYF
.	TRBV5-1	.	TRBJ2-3	TGCGCCAGCAGCTTGGCGTTCCCCACAGATACGCAGTATTTT	CASSLAFPTDTQYF
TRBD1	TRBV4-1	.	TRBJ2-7	TGCGCCAGCAGCGAAAAGGGGGCACACGAGCAGTACTTC	CASSEKGAHEQYF
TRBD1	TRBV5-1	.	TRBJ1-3	TGCGCCAGCAGCTTGGGACAGGGGGCTAACACCATATATTTT	CASSLGQGANTIYF
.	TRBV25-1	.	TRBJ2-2	TGTGCCAGCAGCCGACAGGCAATCCTCACCGGGGAGCTGTTTTTT	CASSRQAILTGELFF
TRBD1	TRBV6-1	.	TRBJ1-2	TGTGCCAGCAGTCCCGGGACAGGGGAGCGCGGCTACACCTTC	CASSPGTGERGYTF
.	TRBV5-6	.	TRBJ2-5	TGTGCCAGCAGCCTAACGATGGGCGAGACCCAGTACTTC	CASSLTMGETQYF
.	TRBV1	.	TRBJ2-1	TGCACCATTCCCGGGACTAGCGGGAGCGATGAGCAGTTCTTC	CTIPGTSGSDEQFF
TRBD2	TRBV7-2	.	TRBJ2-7	TGTGCCAGCAGCTCTTTTAGCGGGAGGTTCTACGAGCAGTACTTC	CASSSFSGRFYEQYF
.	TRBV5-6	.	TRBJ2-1	TGTGCCAGCAGCAAACTCCAGGGTCTGGAGCAGTTCTTC	CASSKLQGLEQFF
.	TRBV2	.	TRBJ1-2	TGTGCCAGCAGTGGGCGACAGTTTGGAGGCTACACCTTC	CASSGRQFGGYTF
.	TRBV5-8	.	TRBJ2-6	TGTGCCAGCAGCTTGGGTAGGGGCCCGAACCCTGGGGCCAACGTCCTGACTTTC	CASSLGRGPNPGANVLTF
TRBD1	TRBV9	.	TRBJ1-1	TGTGCCAGCAGCGTGGGACAGGTGAGGGGGAACACTGAAGCTTTCTTT	CASSVGQVRGNTEAFF
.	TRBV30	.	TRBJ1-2	TGTGCCTGGAGCCTACAGGGAAACTATGGCTACACCTTC	CAWSLQGNYGYTF
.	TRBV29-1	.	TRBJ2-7	TGCAGCGTTGACGGCGGTAACTACGAGCAGTACTTC	CSVDGGNYEQYF
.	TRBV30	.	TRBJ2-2	TGTGCCTCCAATAGCGTTTTGACCGGGGAGCTGTTTTTT	CASNSVLTGELFF
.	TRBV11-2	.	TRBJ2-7	TGTGCCAGCAGCTTAGGAGGGCCAGGGGTCTACGAGCAGTACTTC	CASSLGGPGVYEQYF
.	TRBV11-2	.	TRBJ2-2	TGTGCCAGCAGCTTTAGAGTGAACACCGGGGAGCTGTTTTTT	CASSFRVNTGELFF
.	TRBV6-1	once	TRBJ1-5	TGTGCCAGCAGTGACCAACTGACAGTTAGCAATCAGCCCCAGCATTTT	CASSDQLTVSNQPQHF
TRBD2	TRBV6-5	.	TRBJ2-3	TGTGCCAGCAGCCCTGGACTAGCGGGAGCTGATACGCAGTATTTT	CASSPGLAGADTQYF
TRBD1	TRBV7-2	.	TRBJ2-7	TGTGCCAGCAGCCCCACGACAGGGGCCTACGAGCAGTACTTC	CASSPTTGAYEQYF
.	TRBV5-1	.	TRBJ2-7	TGCGCCAGCAGCTTGGGTGGGGGCCCGAGCGAGCAGTACTTC	CASSLGGGPSEQYF
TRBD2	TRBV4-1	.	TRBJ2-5	TGCGCCAGCAGCCAATTTAGCGGGGGGGCGAAGACCCAGTACTTC	CASSQFSGGAKTQYF
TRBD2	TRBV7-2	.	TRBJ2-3	TGTGCCAGCAGCTTAGTTGGCCTAGCGGGGTCCACAGATACGCAGTATTTT	CASSLVGLAGSTDTQYF
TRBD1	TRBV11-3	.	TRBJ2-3	TGTGCCAGCAGCTTCACAAAGACAGGGGCTCGCGCAGATACGCAGTATTTT	CASSFTKTGARADTQYF
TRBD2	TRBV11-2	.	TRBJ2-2	TGTGCCAGCAGCTTCGGGAGGGGCTACACCGGGGAGCTGTTTTTT	CASSFGRGYTGELFF
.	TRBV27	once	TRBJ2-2	TGTGCCAGCAGTTTGAGTCCGGGGACCGGGGAGCTGTTTTTT	CASSLSPGTGELFF
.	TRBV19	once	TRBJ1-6	TGTGCCAGTAGTATAGATCCGAATTCACCCCTCCACTTT	CASSIDPNSPLHF
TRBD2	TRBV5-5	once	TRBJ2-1	TGTGCCAGCAGCGGAGGACTAGCGGGAGGCCCGCATGAGCAGTTCTTC	CASSGGLAGGPHEQFF
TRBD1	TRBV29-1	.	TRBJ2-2	TGCAGCGTTGAAGAAAGGGACAGGGGGACCGGGGAGCTGTTTTTT	CSVEERDRGTGELFF
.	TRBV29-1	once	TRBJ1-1	TGCAGCGTCAGGACACAGGCTATTAACACTGAAGCTTTCTTT	CSVRTQAINTEAFF
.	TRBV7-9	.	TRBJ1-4	TGTGCCAGCAGACCTCACGGACAGAGTGAAAAACTGTTTTTT	CASRPHGQSEKLFF
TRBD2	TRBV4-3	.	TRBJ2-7	TGCGCCAGCAGCCAAGATCGGGTAGCGGGAGTCTACGAGCAGTACTTC	CASSQDRVAGVYEQYF
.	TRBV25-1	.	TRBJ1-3	TGTGCCAGCAGTGATATGGGCAGGCTCACTGGAAACACCATATATTTT	CASSDMGRLTGNTIYF
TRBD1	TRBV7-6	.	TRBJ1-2	TGTGCCAGCAGCTTAGGACAGGGCCCTCACTATGGCTACACCTTC	CASSLGQGPHYGYTF
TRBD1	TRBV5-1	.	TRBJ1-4	TGCGCCAGCAGCTTGACAGGGGAGAGGAGTGAAAAACTGTTTTTT	CASSLTGERSEKLFF
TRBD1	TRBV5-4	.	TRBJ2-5	TGTGCCAGCAGCTCGGGACAGCCGCCCCAAGAGACCCAGTACTTC	CASSSGQPPQETQYF
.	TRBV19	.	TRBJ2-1	TGTGCCAGTAGTTCCCCCCCCCAGGGTTGGGGCAATGAGCAGTTCTTC	CASSSPPQGWGNEQFF
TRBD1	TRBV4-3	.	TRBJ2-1	TGCGCCAGCAGCCAAGTTGCAGGACAGGGGGCCTACAATGAGCAGTTCTTC	CASSQVAGQGAYNEQFF
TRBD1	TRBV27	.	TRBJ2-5	TGTGCCAGCAGTTCGAGCAGGGGGCGAGGGCAAGAGACCCAGTACTTC	CASSSSRGRGQETQYF
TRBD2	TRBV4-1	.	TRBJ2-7	TGCGCCAGCAGCCTCACCCCGGGGGGTTCCTACGAGCAGTACTTC	CASSLTPGGSYEQYF
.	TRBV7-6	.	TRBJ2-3	TGTGCCAGCAGCTTAGTTGCGGGGAGCACAGATACGCAGTATTTT	CASSLVAGSTDTQYF
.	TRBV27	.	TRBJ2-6	TGTGCCAGCAGTTCCCCCGGCAGGGTAGGTACTGGGGCCAACGTCCTGACTTTC	CASSSPGRVGTGANVLTF
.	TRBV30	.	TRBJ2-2	TGTGCCTGGAGTGTCCGGGGAAGGGACACCGGGGAGCTGTTTTTT	CAWSVRGRDTGELFF
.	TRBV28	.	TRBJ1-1	TGTGCCATCGCCCCACCGGGACAACTTGAAGCTTTCTTT	CAIAPPGQLEAFF
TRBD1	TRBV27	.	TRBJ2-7	TGTGCCAGCAGTTTTTCGGGACAGGGCCATTCCGGCGGGCAGTACTTC	CASSFSGQGHSGGQYF
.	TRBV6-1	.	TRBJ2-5	TGTGCCAGCAGTGCAGGGGTGGGCGAGACCCAGTACTTC	CASSAGVGETQYF
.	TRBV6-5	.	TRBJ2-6	TGTGCCAGCAGTTGGGGGGATAGGGCGGGGGCCAACGTCCTGACTTTC	CASSWGDRAGANVLTF